This T cell receptor beta chain is drawn from a study of shared clonotypes between healthy human individuals. At the level of the study: Samples came from two female and a few male donors aged 18 to 49.

Assay used: immunoSEQ multiplex PCR; TCRdb lists only in-frame clones, some missing. The table includes millions of clones, roughly 94% detected once. Germline loops: CDR1 SGHRS, CDR2 YFSETQ. CDR3 length: 15 amino acids. Trimming shortened V by 0 bases and J by 1 base, and 5 bases separated the two germline ends. Naive CD8 cells, CD45RO-negative and positively selected for CCR7, excluded terminally differentiated effector memory CD45RA+ cells. The sequenced sample was naive CD8+ T cells sorted from blood. The TCR was taken from a man aged 18 to 29 in good health. V is TRBV5-1 and J is TRBJ2-6; no reliable D call. CDR3 sequence reads: CASSLGLSGANVLTF. The CDR3, as DNA: TGCGCCAGCAGCTTGGGACTGTCTGGGGCCAACGTCCTGACTTTC.